The 3 T cell receptor beta chains presented below share a single source sample, sequenced in a study of blood T cell repertoires in COVID-19 (dated by TCRdb to about 2020). The library relied on the immunoSEQ multiplex PCR assay. Sourced from immuneACCESS, this table was stored by TCRdb with only in-frame sequences that have V and J called. A share of the clones is absent; for the studies checked, an unresolved V gene accounts for under half, and the remainder has no known explanation. Present in this sample are just over 95,000 clones, 82% of which were seen just once. About 18% of the sample goes to the ten largest clones. Sequenced material: peripheral blood. All receptors derive from a man older than 75 with acute or convalescent COVID-19.

The V call is TRBV24-1, the J call TRBJ2-3, with 8 bases aligning to TRBD1. V was pared by 5 bases and J by 2 bases, with 11 bases of the junction left unmatched. The CDR3 extends over 17 amino acids. Germline loops: CDR1 KGHDR, CDR2 SFDVKD. The CDR3 region has the DNA TGTGCCACCAGTGGTGTAGGACAGGGTGTTGCCACAGATACGCAGTATTTT. This sequence encodes CATSGVGQGVATDTQYF.

The gene calls are TRBV2 and TRBJ2-5; D not certain. From germline, CDR1 is SNHLY and CDR2 FYNNEI. The CDR3 covers 15 residues. V shed 7 bases and J shed 1 base, with 16 bases lying between them. The DNA of the CDR3 is TGTGCCAGCACCCTGGTAGGCGGTATCCAAGAGACCCAGTACTTC. It translates to CASTLVGGIQETQYF.

The V and J genes are TRBV7-2 and TRBJ1-2, with TRBD1 matching over 8 bases. Germline trimming cut 6 bases from V and 4 bases from J; bases unmatched to any gene: 10. The CDR3 spans 15 residues. CDR1 SGHTA and CDR2 FQGNSA come from the germline V gene. CDR3: CASSPGRGPVYGYTF. For the CDR3, the DNA is TGTGCCAGCAGTCCAGGCAGGGGGCCGGTCTATGGCTACACCTTC. Full variable domain (outside the CDR3, taken from reference TRBV7-2 and TRBJ1-2): GAGVSQSPSNKVTEKGKDVELRCDPISGHTALYWYRQSLGQGLEFLIYFQGNSAPDKSGLPSDRFSAERTGGSVSTLTIQRTQQEDSAVYLCASSPGRGPVYGYTFGSGTRLTVV.